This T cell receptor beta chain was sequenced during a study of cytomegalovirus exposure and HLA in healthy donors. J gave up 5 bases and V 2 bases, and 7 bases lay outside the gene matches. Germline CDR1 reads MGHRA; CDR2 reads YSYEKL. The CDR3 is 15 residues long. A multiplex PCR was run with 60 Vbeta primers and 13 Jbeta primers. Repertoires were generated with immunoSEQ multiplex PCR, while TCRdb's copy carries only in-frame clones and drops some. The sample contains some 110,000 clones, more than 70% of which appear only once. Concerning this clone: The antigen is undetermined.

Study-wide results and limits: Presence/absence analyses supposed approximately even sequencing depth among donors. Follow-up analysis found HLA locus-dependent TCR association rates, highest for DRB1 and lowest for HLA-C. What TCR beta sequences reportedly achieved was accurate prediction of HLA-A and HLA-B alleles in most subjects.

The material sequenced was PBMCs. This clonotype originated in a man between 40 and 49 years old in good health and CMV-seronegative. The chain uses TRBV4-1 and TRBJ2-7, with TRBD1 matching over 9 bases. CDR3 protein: CASSQKGQGGNEQYF. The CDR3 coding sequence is TGCGCCAGCAGCCAAAAGGGACAGGGAGGGAACGAGCAGTACTTC.